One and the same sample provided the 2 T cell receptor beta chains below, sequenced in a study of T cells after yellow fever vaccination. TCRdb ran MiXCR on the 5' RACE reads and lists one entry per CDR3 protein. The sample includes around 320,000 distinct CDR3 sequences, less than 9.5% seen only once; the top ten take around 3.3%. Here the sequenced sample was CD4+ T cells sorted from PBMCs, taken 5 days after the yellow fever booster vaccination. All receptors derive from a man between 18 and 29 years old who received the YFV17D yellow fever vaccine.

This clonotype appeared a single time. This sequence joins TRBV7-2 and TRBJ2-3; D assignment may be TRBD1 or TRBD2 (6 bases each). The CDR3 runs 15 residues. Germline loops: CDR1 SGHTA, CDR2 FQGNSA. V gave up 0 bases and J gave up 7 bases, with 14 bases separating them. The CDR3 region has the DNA TGTGCCAGCAGCTTAGCATCGGGGGCCCCTAATACGCAGTATTTT. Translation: CASSLASGAPNTQYF.

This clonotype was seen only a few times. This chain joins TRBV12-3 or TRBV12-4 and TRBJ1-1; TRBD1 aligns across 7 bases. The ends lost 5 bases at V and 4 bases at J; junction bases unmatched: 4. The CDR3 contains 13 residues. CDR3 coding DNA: TGTGCCAGCAGTAAACAGGGGCCCACTGAAGCTTTCTTT. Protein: CASSKQGPTEAFF.